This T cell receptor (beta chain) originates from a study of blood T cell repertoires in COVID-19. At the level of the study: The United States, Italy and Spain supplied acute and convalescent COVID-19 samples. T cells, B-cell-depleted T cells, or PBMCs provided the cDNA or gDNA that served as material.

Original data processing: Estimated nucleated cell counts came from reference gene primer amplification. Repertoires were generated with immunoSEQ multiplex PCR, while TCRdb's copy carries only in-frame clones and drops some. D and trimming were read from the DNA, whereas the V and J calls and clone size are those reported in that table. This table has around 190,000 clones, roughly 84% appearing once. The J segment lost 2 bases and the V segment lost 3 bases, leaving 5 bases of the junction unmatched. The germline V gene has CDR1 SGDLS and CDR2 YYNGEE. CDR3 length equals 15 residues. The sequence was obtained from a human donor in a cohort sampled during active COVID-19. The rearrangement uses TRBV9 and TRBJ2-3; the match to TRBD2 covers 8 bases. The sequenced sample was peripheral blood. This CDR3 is CASSAGGQDTDTQYF. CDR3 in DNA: TGTGCCAGCAGCGCGGGAGGGCAGGACACAGATACGCAGTATTTT.